Below are 30 T cell receptor beta chains sequenced from a single sample in a study of regulatory T cells in long-lasting Graves disease. This sample's time point: persistent/refractory GD, antithyroid drugs over 5 years with positive TRAb. Generation of the TCR library employed RNA extracted from PBMCs. Arm-PCR with iRepertoire HTBI primers amplified the CDR3 regions for these TCR beta libraries. From the multiplex PCR reads, TCRdb called clonotypes with MiXCR, one entry per CDR3 protein. The profile shows about half a million distinct CDR3 sequences, 20% to 25% of them singletons. The specimen was peripheral blood mononuclear cells (PBMCs), collected when the disease was refractory, from a patient treated with antithyroid drugs. The receptor set was obtained from a female donor with Graves disease.

V gene TRBV2 combines with J gene TRBJ1-2; 8 bases line up with TRBD1. This CDR3 comprises 16 residues. In germline, CDR1 is SNHLY, CDR2 FYNNEI. V lost 6 bases and J lost 3; bases outside the gene matches: 12. CDR3 region: CASRARQGHGDYGYTF. The CDR3 DNA is TGTGCCAGCAGGGCAAGACAGGGGCACGGTGACTATGGCTACACCTTC.

The chain couples TRBV11-1 to TRBJ2-7; D gene uncertain. The V end lost 2 bases, the J end lost 1 base, and 9 bases lay between the germline ends. This CDR3 comprises 14 residues. Germline CDR1 reads SGHAT; CDR2 reads FQDESV (reference sequence). CDR3 DNA: TGTGCCAGCAGCTTATACAGTTTATCCTACGAGCAGTACTTC. Encoded protein: CASSLYSLSYEQYF.

This clonotype occurred many times. The genes are TRBV7-2 and TRBJ2-7; no reliable D call. The germline CDR1 and CDR2 sequences are SGHTA and FQGNSA. The CDR3 length is 11 residues. With 5 bases removed from V and 8 bases from J, the gap between germline ends came to 10 bases. The CDR3 nucleotides read TGTGCCAGCAGCCCCGACACCCAGCAGTACTTC. It is translated as CASSPDTQQYF.

This clonotype has ten or more counts. The chain has TRBV12-3 or TRBV12-4 and TRBJ1-5, with TRBD1 matching over 8 bases. The CDR3 has 15 amino acids. The ends lost 7 bases at V and 6 bases at J; junction bases unmatched: 11. CDR3 nucleotides: TGTGCCAGCATCCGGACAGGGTGGGGAAGTCAGCCCCAGCATTTT. Translating it yields CASIRTGWGSQPQHF.

The chain is built from TRBV6-5 and TRBJ2-7; 9 bases fit TRBD1. J was trimmed by 4 bases and V by 4 bases; bases with no gene match: 8. CDR3 size: 15 residues. CDR1 and CDR2 from the germline V gene are MNHEY and SVGAGI. The CDR3 sequence is CASSFSGTGTYEQYF. The CDR3 bases are TGTGCCAGCAGTTTCTCCGGGACAGGGACTTACGAGCAGTACTTC.

This clonotype showed up many times. This sequence joins TRBV28 and TRBJ1-2, with D unresolved. This CDR3 contains 14 residues. Between the trimmed V and J ends, which lost 8 bases and 1 base, there was a span of 14 bases. Germline V gene lookup returns CDR1 MDHEN and CDR2 SYDVKM. CDR3 coding DNA: TGTGCCAGCTCAGTTTTTGGAGTTAACTATGGCTACACCTTC. Translating gives CASSVFGVNYGYTF.

Only a few counts were recorded for this clonotype. This chain uses TRBV10-3 with TRBJ1-2; TRBD1 aligns across 7 bases. CDR1 is ENHRY, CDR2 SYGVKD, per germline. With V trimmed by 2 bases and J by 5 bases, 8 bases remained unmatched. The CDR3 contains 15 residues. The DNA of the CDR3 is TGTGCCATCAGTGAGAGAGTCGGGACAGAGTATGGCTACACCTTC. Translation: CAISERVGTEYGYTF.

There are a few counts of this clonotype. The V gene is TRBV3-1, the J gene TRBJ2-4; weak D call: TRBD2 (6 bases). V lost 0 bases and J lost 3, with 12 bases in between. Germline CDR1 reads LGHDT; CDR2 reads YNNKEL (reference sequence). CDR3 length: 16 amino acids. The CDR3 region has the DNA TGTGCCAGCAGCCAAGAAGGACGGGGGTTCAAAAACATTCAGTACTTC. Its protein is CASSQEGRGFKNIQYF.

This clonotype was found many times. The gene calls are TRBV28 and TRBJ2-2, with D tentatively TRBD1 (5 bases). The V gene lost 2 bases and the J gene lost 4 bases, with 5 bases spanning the gap. Germline CDR1 is MDHEN and CDR2 is SYDVKM. The CDR3 loop spans 13 amino acids. In DNA form, the CDR3 reads TGTGCCAGCAGTTTAGGGGCCACCGGGGAGCTGTTTTTT. Translation: CASSLGATGELFF.

There are many counts of this clonotype. The V call is TRBV6-1, the J call TRBJ2-7, with D uncertain. This CDR3 has 13 amino acids. From germline, CDR1 is MNHNS and CDR2 SASEGT. Trimming pared 3 bases from V and 1 base from J, leaving 7 bases between. DNA for the CDR3: TGTGCCAGCAGTGACTCCCTTTCCTACGAGCAGTACTTC. Encoded protein: CASSDSLSYEQYF.

V is TRBV11-2 and J is TRBJ1-1; 9 positions agree with TRBD1. The trim removed 5 bases at V and 2 bases at J, leaving 6 bases unmatched. Germline V gene data show CDR1 as SGHAT and CDR2 as FQNNGV. CDR3 length: 15 residues. This CDR3 reads CASSRRDRANTEAFF. Written as DNA, the CDR3 is TGTGCCAGCAGCCGAAGGGACAGGGCTAACACTGAAGCTTTCTTT.

The chain employs TRBV10-3 and TRBJ2-2, with TRBD1 matching 9 bases. Trimming at V came to 4 bases and at J to 3 bases, leaving 3 bases not matched to a gene. Germline CDR1 reads ENHRY; CDR2 reads SYGVKD. CDR3 length equals 15 residues. The DNA of the CDR3 is TGTGCCATCAGTGTCCGACAGGGGGACACCGGGGAGCTGTTTTTT. This encodes CAISVRQGDTGELFF.

J is TRBJ2-7 and V is TRBV20-1; possible D gene TRBD1, 5 bases. From germline, CDR1 is DFQATT and CDR2 SNEGSKA (reference sequence). The CDR3 length is 13 residues. The germline V and J ends were trimmed by 3 bases and 3 bases, with 12 bases remaining between them. The CDR3 coding sequence is TGCAGTGCTAGCGGGCAGGGCCGCTACGAGCAGTACTTC. This sequence encodes CSASGQGRYEQYF.

The rearrangement uses TRBV6-2 or TRBV6-3 and TRBJ2-2, with D possibly being TRBD2 (6 bases). The ends were cut back, 4 bases at V and 7 bases at J, with 13 bases in the middle. This CDR3 region has 14 residues. Per germline, CDR1 MNHEY and CDR2 SVGEGT. The CDR3 sequence: CASSWTREVGELFF. The CDR3 DNA reads TGTGCCAGCAGTTGGACGAGGGAGGTCGGGGAGCTGTTTTTT.

About this clonotype itself: A much larger clone sits a single nucleotide away, making a read error possible. V usage is TRBV6-2 or TRBV6-3 and J usage is TRBJ1-1; D not resolved. The germline V and J ends were trimmed by 5 bases and 3 bases, with 13 bases remaining between them. The CDR3 is 14 residues long. Germline V gene data show CDR1 as MNHEY and CDR2 as SVGEGT. The CDR3 nucleotides are TGTGCCAGCAGTGACCGACACGGGGACACTGAAGCTTTCTTT. Encoded protein: CASSDRHGDTEAFF.

This clonotype was counted at least ten times. The chain uses TRBV6-2 or TRBV6-3 and TRBJ1-6, with TRBD1 as a possible D gene (6 bases). Germline V lookup: CDR1 MNHEY, CDR2 SVGEGT. Trimming took off 2 bases at V and 11 bases at J, with 25 bases between the two ends. The CDR3 covers 18 residues. CDR3 sequence reads: CASSYPTRPGPGVTPLHF. For the CDR3, the DNA is TGTGCCAGCAGTTACCCGACCCGGCCGGGGCCAGGGGTGACACCCCTCCACTTT.

This clonotype was detected many times. The rearrangement uses TRBV12-3 or TRBV12-4 and TRBJ1-3; TRBD1 aligns across 8 bases. Trimming removed 2 bases from V and 0 bases from J; junction bases left unmatched: 0. This CDR3 has 15 amino acids. In DNA, the CDR3 is TGTGCCAGCAGTTTAACAGGGGGCTCTGGAAACACCATATATTTT. It encodes CASSLTGGSGNTIYF.

This clonotype was detected many times. V usage is TRBV7-2 and J usage is TRBJ1-4; D gene uncertain. This CDR3 has 13 amino acids. V was cut by 5 bases and J by 13 bases, with 17 bases left in between. Looked up from germline, CDR1 is SGHTA and CDR2 is FQGNSA. CDR3 amino acids: CASSTYLREALFF. The CDR3 DNA sequence: TGTGCCAGCAGCACCTACCTACGGGAGGCACTGTTTTTT. The entire variable domain, with the rest obtained from reference TRBV7-2 and TRBJ1-4, is as follows: GAGVSQSPSNKVTEKGKDVELRCDPISGHTALYWYRQSLGQGLEFLIYFQGNSAPDKSGLPSDRFSAERTGGSVSTLTIQRTQQEDSAVYLCASSTYLREALFFGSGTQLSVL.

The rearrangement uses TRBV7-9 and TRBJ2-4; D is possibly TRBD1 (5 bases). The CDR3 length is 15 residues. The ends were cut back, 4 bases at V and 7 bases at J, with 17 bases in the middle. CDR1 and CDR2 from the germline V gene are SEHNR and FQNEAQ (reference sequence). CDR3 in DNA: TGTGCCAGCAGCTCGAGGACGGTAAAGGGGAACATTCAGTACTTC. It is translated as CASSSRTVKGNIQYF.

In its sample, this clonotype was seen a few times. This chain links TRBV5-1 with TRBJ2-7, with D possibly TRBD2 on 5 matching bases. V dropped 2 bases and J dropped 4 bases, with 16 bases sitting between them. The CDR3 contains 15 residues. Per germline, CDR1 SGHRS and CDR2 YFSETQ. CDR3 loop: CASSLSQPRRYEQYF. The CDR3 region has the DNA TGCGCCAGCAGCTTAAGCCAGCCGAGGAGGTACGAGCAGTACTTC. Variable domain in full (rest from reference TRBV5-1 and TRBJ2-7): KAGVTQTPRYLIKTRGQQVTLSCSPISGHRSVSWYQQTPGQGLQFLFEYFSETQRNKGNFPGRFSGRQFSNSRSEMNVSTLELGDSALYLCASSLSQPRRYEQYFGPGTRLTVT.

The chain recombines TRBV24-1 with TRBJ1-5; 11 bases fit TRBD1. With V trimmed by 5 bases and J by 2 bases, 4 bases remained unmatched. Germline values: CDR1 KGHDR, CDR2 SFDVKD. This CDR3 is 16 amino acids long. CDR3 DNA sequence: TGTGCCACCAGTGGGGGACAGGGGGTGGGCAATCAGCCCCAGCATTTT. This gives the protein CATSGGQGVGNQPQHF.

This clonotype came up a few times. This could be a read error, since a much larger clone is one nucleotide away. J is TRBJ1-6 and V is TRBV6-1, with D perhaps TRBD1 (6 bases). The CDR3 is 14 residues long. Germline-derived CDR1 and CDR2 are MNHNS and SASEGT. Deletions cut 6 bases from V and 8 bases from J, with 14 bases between. The CDR3 reads CASRSQGSHSPLHF. The CDR3 nucleotides read TGTGCCAGCAGGTCACAGGGTTCTCATTCACCCCTCCACTTT.

This clonotype showed up many times. The chain combines TRBV6-1 with TRBJ1-2; possible D gene TRBD1, 6 bases. V lost 5 bases and J 3 bases, leaving 19 bases between the germline ends. Germline lookup yields CDR1 MNHNS and CDR2 SASEGT. The CDR3 runs to 16 residues. Here the CDR3 reads CASSPVQGSSDYGYTF. CDR3 DNA sequence: TGTGCCAGCAGTCCCGTACAGGGTTCCAGTGACTATGGCTACACCTTC.

This sequence joins TRBV7-3 and TRBJ1-3, with D tentatively TRBD1 (5 bases). Germline CDR1 reads SGHTA; CDR2 reads FQGTGA. The CDR3 runs 13 residues. Trimming left V 0 bases short and J 8 bases short, with 8 bases between. CDR3 protein: CASSLTGDDTIYF. The CDR3 DNA sequence: TGTGCCAGCAGCTTAACAGGGGACGACACCATATATTTT. The full variable domain, its missing parts supplied by reference TRBV7-3 and TRBJ1-3, is GAGVSQTPSNKVTEKGKYVELRCDPISGHTALYWYRQSLGQGPEFLIYFQGTGAADDSGLPNDRFFAVRPEGSVSTLKIQRTERGDSAVYLCASSLTGDDTIYFGEGSWLTVV.

There are a few counts of this clonotype. V is TRBV7-9 and J is TRBJ1-4; no firm D call. This CDR3 has 15 amino acids. CDR1 and CDR2 from the germline V gene are SEHNR and FQNEAQ (reference sequence). Trimming stripped 1 base from V and 5 bases from J, with 11 bases between. This chain's CDR3 is CASSLGGVTNEKLFF. The CDR3 region has the DNA TGTGCCAGCAGCTTAGGAGGAGTAACGAATGAAAAACTGTTTTTT.

This clonotype appeared many times. The chain recombines TRBV6-5 with TRBJ1-2, with D unresolved. The CDR3 totals 16 residues. V was cut by 0 bases and J by 0 bases, with 11 bases left in between. Germline V lookup: CDR1 MNHEY, CDR2 SVGAGI. CDR3 bases: TGTGCCAGCAGTTACTCCGGTGCCACTTCTAACTATGGCTACACCTTC. Translating it yields CASSYSGATSNYGYTF.

This clonotype occurred many times. The V gene is TRBV7-6, the J gene TRBJ2-7; TRBD1 matches at 10 bases. The V segment lost 5 bases and the J segment 5 bases; nucleotides outside the gene matches: 6. The germline gives CDR1 SGHVS, CDR2 FNYEAQ. This CDR3 has 14 amino acids. The CDR3 sequence is CASSIGTGVDEQYF. The CDR3 coding sequence is TGTGCCAGCAGCATCGGGACAGGGGTTGACGAGCAGTACTTC.

In this sample, this clonotype turned up a few times. The genes are TRBV5-5 and TRBJ2-7; 8 bases fit TRBD1. Losses at the gene ends were 2 bases for V and 3 bases for J; bases not matched to a gene: 4. The CDR3 runs to 14 residues. Germline loops: CDR1 SGHKS, CDR2 YYEKEE (reference sequence). CDR3 loop: CASSFRDRLYEQYF. The DNA for the CDR3 is TGTGCCAGCAGCTTCAGGGACAGGCTCTACGAGCAGTACTTC.

The chain combines TRBV7-8 with TRBJ2-7, with 10 bases lining up with TRBD2. V lost 2 bases to trimming and J lost 3 bases; unmatched junction nucleotides: 4. The CDR3 is 15 residues long. Germline assignment: CDR1 SGHVS and CDR2 FQNEAQ. CDR3 sequence: CASSLLLAGVYEQYF. For the CDR3, the DNA is TGTGCCAGCAGCTTACTGCTAGCGGGAGTCTACGAGCAGTACTTC.

This clonotype was observed at least ten times. This chain links TRBV28 with TRBJ2-7; the match to TRBD2 covers 9 bases. Germline trimming cut 1 base from V and 2 bases from J; bases unmatched to any gene: 6. Germline CDR1 reads MDHEN; CDR2 reads SYDVKM. The CDR3 is 16 residues long. The chain's CDR3 is CASSLLLAGPAYEQYF. Written as DNA, the CDR3 is TGTGCCAGCAGTTTATTACTAGCGGGCCCCGCCTACGAGCAGTACTTC.